The 17 T cell receptor beta chains given below trace back to one sample, sequenced in a study of shared clonotypes between healthy human individuals. Assay: immunoSEQ multiplex PCR; the TCRdb copy retains only in-frame clones and omits some. The repertoire holds some 700,000 clones, with 90% as singletons. The sample taken for sequencing was memory CD8+ T cells from PBMCs. This sample's subset: CD45RO+ cells pooled with CCR7-negative TemRA cells. The receptor source for this set is a man younger than 30 in good health. Some clones in this sample may be carry-over from other donors' samples.

The chain combines TRBV7-3 with TRBJ2-1; 8 bases fit TRBD2. Germline-derived CDR1 and CDR2 are SGHTA and FQGTGA. The CDR3 extends over 15 amino acids. Trimming took 5 bases from V and 4 from J; bases not matched to a gene: 7. DNA of the CDR3: TGTGCCAGCAGCGCCACTAGCGGCAAATACAATGAGCAGTTCTTC. Protein product: CASSATSGKYNEQFF. Full variable domain (missing parts from reference TRBV7-3 and TRBJ2-1): GAGVSQTPSNKVTEKGKYVELRCDPISGHTALYWYRQSLGQGPEFLIYFQGTGAADDSGLPNDRFFAVRPEGSVSTLKIQRTERGDSAVYLCASSATSGKYNEQFFGPGTRLTVL.

This chain uses TRBV27 with TRBJ2-6, with TRBD1 matching 7 bases. The CDR3 extends over 18 amino acids. V lost 2 bases, J lost 0 bases, and 7 bases stayed unmatched. Germline V gene sequence: CDR1 MNHEY, CDR2 SMNVEV (reference sequence). The DNA for the CDR3 is TGTGCCAGCAGTTTAAGGGACAGCCCCTACTCTGGGGCCAACGTCCTGACTTTC. Its protein product is CASSLRDSPYSGANVLTF.

This clone was recorded once. The gene calls are TRBV28 and TRBJ1-4, with TRBD1 matching 7 bases. Losses at the gene ends were 3 bases for V and 6 bases for J; bases not matched to a gene: 7. The CDR3 is made up of 15 amino acids. Germline loops: CDR1 MDHEN, CDR2 SYDVKM. The CDR3 loop reads CASSFETGADEKLFF. In nucleotides, the CDR3 is TGTGCCAGCAGTTTCGAAACAGGGGCAGATGAAAAACTGTTTTTT.

This clone was picked up one time. The chain has TRBV11-2 and TRBJ2-2; tentative D call: TRBD1 (5 bases). V gave up 2 bases and J gave up 5 bases, with 18 bases separating them. The CDR3 extends over 17 amino acids. Germline values: CDR1 SGHAT, CDR2 FQNNGV. CDR3 sequence reads: CASSLNSGFIGTGELFF. The CDR3 nucleotides are TGTGCCAGCAGCTTAAACTCAGGGTTTATAGGGACCGGGGAGCTGTTTTTT.

The J gene is TRBJ1-1, the V gene TRBV6-6; no reliable D call. Germline V CDR1 and CDR2: MNHNY, SVGAGI (reference sequence). The germline V and J ends were trimmed by 6 bases and 1 base, with 9 bases remaining between them. CDR3 size: 13 residues. The CDR3 is CASRQTGNTEAFF. As DNA, the CDR3 is TGTGCCAGCAGACAGACTGGGAACACTGAAGCTTTCTTT.

The chain carries TRBV10-2 and TRBJ2-7; 14 nucleotides line up with TRBD2. The CDR3 has 15 amino acids. Germline V gene sequence: CDR1 WSHSY, CDR2 SAAADI. V was pared by 5 bases and J by 3 bases, with 3 bases of the junction left unmatched. In DNA, the CDR3 is TGCGCCAGCAGTTTTGGACTAGCGGGAGGCTACGAGCAGTACTTC. It is translated as CASSFGLAGGYEQYF.

The chain links TRBV19 to TRBJ2-7; the D is unclear. Germline CDR1 reads LNHDA; CDR2 reads SQIVND (reference sequence). The CDR3 has 14 residues. V was trimmed by 1 base and J by 3 bases, leaving 10 bases between them. The CDR3 DNA is TGTGCCAGTAGTATAGGGCCTCTAAGCTACGAGCAGTACTTC. Its translation: CASSIGPLSYEQYF.

The chain has TRBV19 and TRBJ1-1; no firm D call. The CDR3 runs to 11 residues. The germline V and J ends were trimmed by 5 bases and 4 bases, with 5 bases remaining between them. CDR1 is LNHDA and CDR2 is SQIVND in the germline V gene (reference sequence). In nucleotides, the CDR3 is TGTGCCAGTAGTTTCGGCACTGAAGCTTTCTTT. Amino acid sequence: CASSFGTEAFF.

The rearrangement uses TRBV5-4 and TRBJ1-3; D not certain. Trimming removed 2 bases from V and 2 bases from J, with 8 bases in between. CDR1 and CDR2 (germline): SGHNT, YYREEE (reference sequence). This CDR3 is 14 amino acids long. In DNA form, the CDR3 reads TGTGCCAGCAGCTTTGGGAACCCTGGAAACACCATATATTTT. Residues: CASSFGNPGNTIYF.

The rearrangement links TRBV6-5 to TRBJ2-4; no firm D call. There are 12 residues in the CDR3. Germline CDR1 and CDR2: MNHEY and SVGAGI. Trimming left V 8 bases short and J 0 bases short, with 5 bases between. CDR3 loop: CASVGAKNIQYF. CDR3 bases: TGTGCCAGCGTGGGAGCCAAAAACATTCAGTACTTC.

The V gene is TRBV5-4, the J gene TRBJ2-7; D uncertain. The CDR3 contains 14 residues. The germline V and J ends were trimmed by 0 bases and 2 bases, with 9 bases remaining between them. Germline CDR1 is SGHNT and CDR2 is YYREEE (reference sequence). The CDR3 reads CASSLVRQTYEQYF. For the CDR3, the DNA is TGTGCCAGCAGCTTGGTGAGACAAACCTACGAGCAGTACTTC.

The V and J genes are TRBV5-5 and TRBJ1-5; D not certain. The V gene lost 0 bases and the J gene lost 6 bases, with 13 bases spanning the gap. From germline, CDR1 is SGHKS and CDR2 YYEKEE (reference sequence). The CDR3 contains 15 residues. This CDR3 is CASSLEWASGQPQHF. In DNA, the CDR3 is TGTGCCAGCAGCTTGGAATGGGCAAGCGGTCAGCCCCAGCATTTT. The full variable domain, with the rest looked up from reference TRBV5-5 and TRBJ1-5, is DAGVTQSPTHLIKTRGQQVTLRCSPISGHKSVSWYQQVLGQGPQFIFQYYEKEERGRGNFPDRFSARQFPNYSSELNVNALLLGDSALYLCASSLEWASGQPQHFGDGTRLSIL.

The V and J genes are TRBV28 and TRBJ2-7; 8 nucleotides agree with TRBD2. CDR3 length equals 16 residues. Trimming removed 5 bases from V and 7 bases from J; junction bases left unmatched: 16. Germline assignment: CDR1 MDHEN and CDR2 SYDVKM. CDR3 nucleotide sequence: TGTGCCAGCAGTCCTGGAGCGGGAGAGTATCTGGGGGAGCAGTACTTC. This gives the protein CASSPGAGEYLGEQYF.

The gene calls are TRBV15 and TRBJ2-1; 8 bases align to TRBD2. After removal of 3 bases from V and 8 bases from J, the junction contained 9 bases not matched to a gene. Germline CDR1 is LNHNV and CDR2 is YYDKDF (reference sequence). The CDR3 length is 15 residues. CDR3 region: CATSRRAGAADEQFF. CDR3 in DNA: TGTGCCACCAGCAGGCGAGCGGGAGCGGCGGATGAGCAGTTCTTC. Supplemented by reference TRBV15 and TRBJ2-1, the full variable domain reads DAMVIQNPRYQVTQFGKPVTLSCSQTLNHNVMYWYQQKSSQAPKLLFHYYDKDFNNEADTPDNFQSRRPNTSFCFLDIRSPGLGDTAMYLCATSRRAGAADEQFFGPGTRLTVL.

The chain uses TRBV7-9 and TRBJ1-2; D not certain. This CDR3 contains 15 residues. The germline V gene has CDR1 SEHNR and CDR2 FQNEAQ (reference sequence). Trimming stripped 1 base from V and 8 bases from J, with 17 bases between. The CDR3 reads CASSLVLLERIGYTF. The CDR3 DNA is TGTGCCAGCAGCTTAGTACTTCTCGAGCGAATCGGCTACACCTTC.

The V gene is TRBV7-9, the J gene TRBJ2-1; D is perhaps TRBD2 (5 bases). Trimming shortened V by 3 bases and J by 4 bases, and 13 bases separated the two germline ends. The CDR3 extends over 15 amino acids. CDR1 and CDR2 (germline): SEHNR, FQNEAQ (reference sequence). The CDR3 coding sequence is TGTGCCAGCAGCTTTCCGAGCGGCCATTACAATGAGCAGTTCTTC. Its translation is CASSFPSGHYNEQFF.

The chain joins TRBV5-1 to TRBJ2-1; 7 nucleotides agree with TRBD1. This CDR3 has 15 amino acids. Germline CDR1 reads SGHRS; CDR2 reads YFSETQ. Trimming cost V 4 bases and J 5 bases; bases outside gene matches: 9. CDR3 sequence reads: CASSQRQGLNNEQFF. The CDR3 nucleotides are TGCGCCAGCAGCCAGCGACAGGGATTAAACAATGAGCAGTTCTTC.